The 32 T cell receptor beta chains below were found in one sample sequenced in a study of early T cells in non-severe SARS-CoV-2 infection. TCRdb fed the 5' RACE reads into MiXCR, producing one record per CDR3 protein. The sample yields over 75,000 distinct CDR3 sequences, just under 15% seen once. The sample taken for sequencing was whole blood. These receptors originate from an adult who was a healthcare worker with PCR-confirmed SARS-CoV-2 infection or an uninfected control (not recorded which).

This clonotype was seen a handful of times. V and J are TRBV7-8 and TRBJ2-5; no clear D. This CDR3 has 15 residues. Germline values: CDR1 SGHVS, CDR2 FQNEAQ. Trimming took 0 bases from V and 2 from J, leaving 10 bases between them. The CDR3 nucleotides read TGTGCCAGCAGCTTAGCGAGTCAATCGCAAGAGACCCAGTACTTC. Translating it yields CASSLASQSQETQYF.

Many counts were recorded for this clonotype. The J gene is TRBJ1-3, the V gene TRBV6-2 or TRBV6-3; D unresolved. Trimming left V 2 bases short and J 0 bases short, with 11 bases between. CDR1 and CDR2 from the germline V gene are MNHEY and SVGEGT. There are 16 residues in the CDR3. CDR3: CASSYGPQSSGNTIYF. CDR3 DNA sequence: TGTGCCAGCAGTTACGGGCCGCAGAGCTCTGGAAACACCATATATTTT.

The chain combines TRBV3-1 with TRBJ2-4; D is tentatively TRBD1 or TRBD2 (5 bases each). Germline-derived CDR1 and CDR2 are LGHDT and YNNKEL (reference sequence). This CDR3 comprises 16 residues. Trimming shortened V by 4 bases and J by 2 bases, and 15 bases separated the two germline ends. The CDR3 loop reads CASSPLFEGTKNIQYF. The DNA for the CDR3 is TGTGCCAGCAGCCCTCTCTTCGAGGGGACCAAAAACATTCAGTACTTC.

This clonotype was found a few times. This chain uses TRBV28 with TRBJ2-7; no reliable D call. The CDR3 contains 11 residues. Germline V lookup: CDR1 MDHEN, CDR2 SYDVKM. Trimming cost V 4 bases and J 3 bases, with 4 bases left between them. This CDR3 is CASSSVYEQYF. CDR3 nucleotides: TGTGCCAGCAGTTCGGTCTACGAGCAGTACTTC.

The chain employs TRBV7-9 and TRBJ1-2; D uncertain. The germline V gene has CDR1 SEHNR and CDR2 FQNEAQ (reference sequence). Trimming pared 3 bases from V and 4 bases from J, leaving 6 bases between. This CDR3 region has 12 residues. The CDR3 region is CASSFISYGYTF. The CDR3 DNA is TGTGCCAGCAGCTTCATCTCCTATGGCTACACCTTC.

CDR3 protein: CASSQGAGSYNEQFF. DNA of the CDR3: TGTGCCAGCAGCCAAGGGGCTGGGTCCTACAATGAGCAGTTCTTC. The chain is built from TRBV3-1 and TRBJ2-1; no clear D. CDR3 length equals 15 residues. Germline V gives CDR1 LGHDT, CDR2 YNNKEL (reference sequence). V gave up 1 base and J gave up 1 base, with 8 bases separating them.

In this sample, this clonotype turned up a few times. The chain carries TRBV20-1 and TRBJ1-6; a possible D gene is TRBD1 (5 bases). The CDR3 is 13 residues long. Germline CDR1 and CDR2: DFQATT and SNEGSKA (reference sequence). V dropped 5 bases and J dropped 7 bases, with 12 bases sitting between them. CDR3 loop: CSAGGDPNSPLHF. CDR3 DNA sequence: TGCAGTGCTGGCGGGGACCCCAATTCACCCCTCCACTTT.

The chain uses TRBV4-1 and TRBJ2-1; TRBD2 agrees at 12 bases. After removal of 0 bases from V and 12 bases from J, the junction contained 6 bases not matched to a gene. Germline CDR1 and CDR2: MGHRA and YSYEKL. CDR3 size: 15 residues. The CDR3 DNA reads as TGCGCCAGCAGCCAAGATGATTCTAGCGGGAGGGGGCAGTTCTTC. The encoded protein is CASSQDDSSGRGQFF.

At least ten counts were recorded for this clonotype. The gene calls are TRBV3-1 and TRBJ2-7; TRBD2 matches at 10 bases. Germline CDR1 LGHDT, CDR2 YNNKEL (reference sequence). CDR3 length: 17 amino acids. V gave up 1 base and J gave up 0 bases; unmatched junction bases: 6. The CDR3 DNA reads as TGTGCCAGCAGCCAAGTCTCTAGCGGGAGCTACTCCTACGAGCAGTACTTC. Translation: CASSQVSSGSYSYEQYF.

Comment on this clonotype: One end of the junction is discordant with germline, which a read error may explain. The CDR3 reads CTSSRPGQAISGANVLTF. DNA of the CDR3: TGCACCAGCAGCCGCCCGGGACAGGCGATCTCTGGGGCCAACGTCCTGACTTTC. This chain connects TRBV4-3 to TRBJ2-6; TRBD1 matches at 8 bases. The CDR3 is 18 amino acids. CDR1 is LGHNA and CDR2 is YSLEER in the germline V gene.

This clonotype was detected a few times. The J gene is TRBJ2-7, the V gene TRBV19; D may be TRBD1 or TRBD2 (5 bases each). This CDR3 is built from 13 residues. V was shortened by 5 bases and J by 3 bases, with 11 bases between the two germline ends. Per germline, CDR1 LNHDA and CDR2 SQIVND (reference sequence). CDR3 region: CASSSSGLYEQYF. The CDR3 nucleotides are TGTGCCAGTAGTTCGTCGGGGCTCTACGAGCAGTACTTC.

The chain joins TRBV7-9 to TRBJ2-3, with D tentatively TRBD2 (5 bases). The CDR3 loop spans 13 amino acids. Germline loops: CDR1 SEHNR, CDR2 FQNEAQ (reference sequence). Trimming cost V 1 base and J 9 bases, with 11 bases left between them. This CDR3 reads CASSLEEKRTQYF. As DNA, the CDR3 is TGTGCCAGCAGCTTAGAAGAGAAGCGGACGCAGTATTTT.

This clonotype was counted ten times or more. The chain employs TRBV11-2 and TRBJ2-7; the match to TRBD1 covers 7 bases. This CDR3 comprises 14 residues. V gave up 5 bases and J gave up 6 bases; unmatched junction bases: 10. CDR1 is SGHAT and CDR2 is FQNNGV in the germline V gene. The CDR3 here is CASSPDRVGFEQYF. The CDR3, as DNA: TGTGCCAGCAGCCCCGACAGGGTTGGGTTCGAGCAGTACTTC.

This clonotype appeared a few times. The V call is TRBV19, the J call TRBJ2-2, with D possibly being TRBD1 (6 bases). This CDR3 contains 15 residues. Trimming stripped 4 bases from V and 4 bases from J, with 13 bases between. The germline V gene encodes CDR1 LNHDA and CDR2 SQIVND (reference sequence). CDR3 bases: TGTGCCAGTAGTAACGACAGGCCGTTCACCGGGGAGCTGTTTTTT. Translated: CASSNDRPFTGELFF. Combining the CDR3 with reference TRBV19 and TRBJ2-2 gives the whole variable domain DGGITQSPKYLFRKEGQNVTLSCEQNLNHDAMYWYRQDPGQGLRLIYYSQIVNDFQKGDIAEGYSVSREKKESFPLTVTSAQKNPTAFYLCASSNDRPFTGELFFGEGSRLTVL.

The chain links TRBV20-1 to TRBJ2-7; TRBD2 matches at 9 bases. V was clipped by 0 bases and J by 3 bases; unmatched bases: 6. From germline, CDR1 is DFQATT and CDR2 SNEGSKA (reference sequence). This CDR3 spans 15 amino acids. Written as DNA, the CDR3 is TGCAGTGCTAGAGATCGAGCGGGAGGCGGCTACGAGCAGTACTTC. Its translation is CSARDRAGGGYEQYF.

In its sample, this clonotype was seen many times. As DNA, the CDR3 is TGTGCCAGCAGTGAACTAGGGCACTCCTACGAGCAGTACTTC. As protein: CASSELGHSYEQYF. This chain connects TRBV2 to TRBJ2-7; D not resolved. The germline gives CDR1 SNHLY, CDR2 FYNNEI. CDR3 size: 14 residues. Deletions cut 2 bases from V and 0 bases from J, with 8 bases between.

V and J are TRBV6-2 or TRBV6-3 and TRBJ2-3; D possibly corresponds to TRBD1 (6 bases). Trimming left V 11 bases short and J 2 bases short, with 14 bases between. Germline V gene sequence: CDR1 MNHEY, CDR2 SVGEGT. The CDR3 loop spans 13 amino acids. This chain's CDR3 is CAGNSGATDTQYF. The CDR3 nucleotides are TGTGCCGGAAACTCAGGGGCCACAGATACGCAGTATTTT.

This clonotype was observed many times. The chain recombines TRBV14 with TRBJ2-3; D remains unclear. Trimming removed 1 base from V and 5 bases from J, with 4 bases in between. The CDR3 length is 12 residues. The V gene's germline CDR1 is SGHDN and CDR2 FVKESK. CDR3 amino acids: CASSQVIDTQYF. For the CDR3, the DNA is TGTGCCAGCAGCCAAGTGATAGATACGCAGTATTTT.

CDR3 DNA: TGTGCCAGCAGTTTTGGCGCTGAGCAGTTCTTC. Its translation: CASSFGAEQFF. The V call is TRBV28, the J call TRBJ2-1; no reliable D call. The CDR3 length is 11 residues. The ends were cut back, 3 bases at V and 9 bases at J, with 6 bases in the middle. Per germline, CDR1 MDHEN and CDR2 SYDVKM. Full variable domain (rest looked up from reference TRBV28 and TRBJ2-1): DVKVTQSSRYLVKRTGEKVFLECVQDMDHENMFWYRQDPGLGLRLIYFSYDVKMKEKGDIPEGYSVSREKKERFSLILESASTNQTSMYLCASSFGAEQFFGPGTRLTVL.

As regards this clonotype: A much larger clone sits a single nucleotide away, making a read error possible. CDR3 amino acids: CTSSLSSSGRVTQYF. The DNA for the CDR3 is TGTACCAGCAGCTTAAGTTCTAGCGGGAGGGTTACGCAGTATTTT. This chain uses TRBV7-8 with TRBJ2-3; 12 bases line up with TRBD2. There are 15 residues in the CDR3. Germline CDR1 is SGHVS and CDR2 is FQNEAQ.

DNA for the CDR3: TGTGCCAGCAGCTTAGAAGGGGCGGATACGCAGTATTTT. Translated: CASSLEGADTQYF. The chain recombines TRBV7-8 with TRBJ2-3, with D tentatively TRBD1 (5 bases). Deletions cut 1 base from V and 6 bases from J, with 8 bases between. CDR3 length: 13 amino acids. Germline CDR1 and CDR2: SGHVS and FQNEAQ.

A few counts support this clonotype. This chain links TRBV7-8 with TRBJ2-3; the D is unclear. CDR1 and CDR2 (germline): SGHVS, FQNEAQ. Trimming stripped 4 bases from V and 2 bases from J, with 10 bases between. This CDR3 spans 14 amino acids. CDR3 loop: CASSWRLTTDTQYF. CDR3 sequence (DNA): TGTGCCAGCAGCTGGAGACTGACCACAGATACGCAGTATTTT.

V is TRBV6-1 and J is TRBJ2-7; no clear D. The CDR3 totals 17 residues. The V end lost 0 bases, the J end lost 2 bases, and 17 bases lay between the germline ends. Germline assignment: CDR1 MNHNS and CDR2 SASEGT. The CDR3 sequence: CASSEAPPPALPYEQYF. CDR3 coding DNA: TGTGCCAGCAGTGAAGCTCCCCCCCCGGCCCTACCCTACGAGCAGTACTTC.

This clonotype came up a few times. The rearrangement links TRBV9 to TRBJ2-7, with a weak D call TRBD1 (6 bases). Trimming removed 3 bases from V and 5 bases from J, with 15 bases in between. CDR3 length: 14 residues. Per the germline V gene, CDR1 is SGDLS and CDR2 is YYNGEE. CDR3 region: CASSGRGLGHEQYF. Written as DNA, the CDR3 is TGTGCCAGCAGCGGCAGGGGTCTGGGCCACGAGCAGTACTTC.

The chain carries TRBV4-1 and TRBJ1-5, with D unresolved. With 3 bases removed from V and 0 bases from J, the gap between germline ends came to 9 bases. The CDR3 length is 15 residues. The germline gives CDR1 MGHRA, CDR2 YSYEKL. The CDR3 DNA reads TGCGCCAGCAGCCAGGATACAGATAGCAATCAGCCCCAGCATTTT. This codes for CASSQDTDSNQPQHF.

This clonotype appeared once. The chain links TRBV28 to TRBJ1-1; TRBD1 agrees at 9 bases. Trimming cost V 7 bases and J 1 base; bases outside gene matches: 7. The CDR3 runs 15 residues. Germline loops: CDR1 MDHEN, CDR2 SYDVKM. CDR3 nucleotide sequence: TGTGCCAGCAAGACACAGGGGGCGGGGAACACTGAAGCTTTCTTT. It encodes CASKTQGAGNTEAFF.

V gene TRBV3-1 combines with J gene TRBJ2-7; D is unclear. Germline-derived CDR1 and CDR2 are LGHDT and YNNKEL (reference sequence). V lost 6 bases to trimming and J lost 4 bases, with 10 bases between them. This CDR3 has 12 residues. The CDR3 loop is CASRGNLYEQYF. DNA of the CDR3: TGTGCCAGCAGGGGCAATTTGTACGAGCAGTACTTC.

This clonotype was seen a handful of times. The chain combines TRBV7-9 with TRBJ2-3, with D hard to call. Germline V gene sequence: CDR1 SEHNR, CDR2 FQNEAQ (reference sequence). The CDR3 is made up of 16 amino acids. V lost 1 base and J 0 bases, leaving 11 bases between the germline ends. CDR3 nucleotides: TGTGCCAGCAGCTTAGGTGGCGGCCTTAGCACAGATACGCAGTATTTT. It yields the protein CASSLGGGLSTDTQYF.

In its sample, this clonotype was seen a few times. In DNA form, the CDR3 reads TGTGCCAGCAGTGTGATAGCGCAAGAGACCCAGTACTTC. As protein: CASSVIAQETQYF. V gene TRBV2 combines with J gene TRBJ2-5, with D tentatively TRBD2 (5 bases). From germline, CDR1 is SNHLY and CDR2 FYNNEI. The CDR3 contains 13 residues. Trimming took off 4 bases at V and 2 bases at J, with 8 bases between the two ends.

This clonotype appeared a few times. The chain couples TRBV5-5 to TRBJ2-7; perhaps D is TRBD1 or TRBD2 (5 bases each). The CDR3 runs 15 residues. Per the germline V gene, CDR1 is SGHKS and CDR2 is YYEKEE (reference sequence). The germline V and J ends were trimmed by 4 bases and 2 bases, with 16 bases remaining between them. The DNA of the CDR3 is TGTGCCAGCAGCCTCGGATGGCCGGGACCCTACGAGCAGTACTTC. Amino acid sequence: CASSLGWPGPYEQYF.

This chain joins TRBV29-1 and TRBJ1-2; D not resolved. The germline CDR1 and CDR2 sequences are SQVTM and ANQGSEA. The V and J ends lost 2 bases and 6 bases respectively, with 13 bases between them. The CDR3 loop spans 13 amino acids. The CDR3 nucleotides are TGCAGCGTTGAATTCCGGTATCAGAATGGCTACACCTTC. It encodes CSVEFRYQNGYTF. Variable domain in full (rest from reference TRBV29-1 and TRBJ1-2): SAVISQKPSRDICQRGTSLTIQCQVDSQVTMMFWYRQQPGQSLTLIATANQGSEATYESGFVIDKFPISRPNLTFSTLTVSNMSPEDSSIYLCSVEFRYQNGYTFGSGTRLTVV.

The chain couples TRBV7-8 to TRBJ2-7, with a tentative D call TRBD2 (5 bases). Germline V gene sequence: CDR1 SGHVS, CDR2 FQNEAQ. This CDR3 spans 15 amino acids. The germline V and J ends were trimmed by 5 bases and 6 bases, with 20 bases remaining between them. In nucleotides, the CDR3 is TGTGCCAGCAGCCCCCGTGGTAGCGCCCTCGCCGAGCAGTACTTC. It yields the protein CASSPRGSALAEQYF. Together with reference TRBV7-8 and TRBJ2-7, the CDR3 gives the full variable domain: GAGVSQSPRYKVAKRGQDVALRCDPISGHVSLFWYQQALGQGPEFLTYFQNEAQLDKSGLPSDRFFAERPEGSVSTLKIQRTQQEDSAVYLCASSPRGSALAEQYFGPGTRLTVT.